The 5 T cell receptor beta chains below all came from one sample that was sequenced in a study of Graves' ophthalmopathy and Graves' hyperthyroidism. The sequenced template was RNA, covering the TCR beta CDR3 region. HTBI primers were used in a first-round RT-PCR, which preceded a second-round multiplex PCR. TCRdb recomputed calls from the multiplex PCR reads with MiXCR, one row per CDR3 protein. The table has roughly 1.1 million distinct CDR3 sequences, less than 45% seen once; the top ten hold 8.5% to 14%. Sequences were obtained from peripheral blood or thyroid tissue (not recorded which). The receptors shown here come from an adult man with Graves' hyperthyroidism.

In DNA form, the CDR3 reads TGCGCCAGCAGCCAAGATCTTGGCGGCTTTTACTACGAGCAGTACTTC. Protein: CASSQDLGGFYYEQYF. The chain uses TRBV4-3 and TRBJ2-7; unclear D gene. Deletions cut 0 bases from V and 3 bases from J, with 15 bases between. The CDR3 runs to 16 residues. Germline CDR1 is LGHNA and CDR2 is YSLEER.

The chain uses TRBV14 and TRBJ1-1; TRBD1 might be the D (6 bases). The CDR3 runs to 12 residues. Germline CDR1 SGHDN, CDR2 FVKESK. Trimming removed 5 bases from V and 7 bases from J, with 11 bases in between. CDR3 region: CASSSSGVEAFF. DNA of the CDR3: TGTGCCAGCAGCAGCTCAGGGGTTGAAGCTTTCTTT.

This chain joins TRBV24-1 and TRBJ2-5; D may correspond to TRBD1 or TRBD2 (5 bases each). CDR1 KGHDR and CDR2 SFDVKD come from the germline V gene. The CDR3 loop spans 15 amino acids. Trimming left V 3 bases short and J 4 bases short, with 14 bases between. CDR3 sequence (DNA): TGTGCCACCAGTGATGGATTCAGGGACGGAGAGACCCAGTACTTC. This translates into CATSDGFRDGETQYF.

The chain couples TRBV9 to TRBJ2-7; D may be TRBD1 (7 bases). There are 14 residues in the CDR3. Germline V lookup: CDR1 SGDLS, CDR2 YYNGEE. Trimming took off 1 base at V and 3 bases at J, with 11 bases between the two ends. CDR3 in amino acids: CASSVQGGSYEQYF. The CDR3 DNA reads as TGTGCCAGCAGCGTACAGGGGGGTAGCTACGAGCAGTACTTC.

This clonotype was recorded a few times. The DNA for the CDR3 is TGCGCCAGCAGCCAAGGACAGGGCTCGAATAACCGGTACTTC. Encoded protein: CASSQGQGSNNRYF. The rearrangement joins TRBV4-1 to TRBJ2-7, with TRBD1 identical over 7 bases. Germline CDR1 is MGHRA and CDR2 is YSYEKL. The CDR3 is made up of 14 amino acids. Losses at the gene ends were 1 base for V and 12 bases for J; bases not matched to a gene: 12.